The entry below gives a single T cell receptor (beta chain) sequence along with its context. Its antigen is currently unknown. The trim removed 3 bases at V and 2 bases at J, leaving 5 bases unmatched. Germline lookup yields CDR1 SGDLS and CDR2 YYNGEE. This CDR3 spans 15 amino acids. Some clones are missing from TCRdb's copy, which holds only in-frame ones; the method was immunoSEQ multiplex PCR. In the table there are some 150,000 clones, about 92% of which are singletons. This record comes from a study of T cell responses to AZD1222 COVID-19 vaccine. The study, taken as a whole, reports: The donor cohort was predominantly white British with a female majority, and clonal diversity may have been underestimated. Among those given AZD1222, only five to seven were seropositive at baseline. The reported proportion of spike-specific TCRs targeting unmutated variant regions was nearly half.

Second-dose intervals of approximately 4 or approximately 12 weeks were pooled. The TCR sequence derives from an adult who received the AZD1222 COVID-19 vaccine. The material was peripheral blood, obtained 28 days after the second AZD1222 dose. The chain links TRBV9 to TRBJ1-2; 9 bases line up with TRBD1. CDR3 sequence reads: CASSASGQGNYGYTF. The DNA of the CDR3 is TGTGCCAGCAGCGCGTCGGGACAGGGAAACTATGGCTACACCTTC.